Described below is a single T cell receptor (beta chain) sequence and its context. Its specificity is unknown. Compared with germline, one end of the junction differs, possibly owing to a read error. This specimen belongs to a study of regulatory T cells in long-lasting Graves disease. Findings and caveats of the study: Clonotypes that were public and shared totalled some 2,900 in persistent patients versus around 1,000 in new patients.

The sample's time point: persistent/refractory GD, antithyroid drugs over 5 years with positive TRAb. PBMC-derived RNA was used for the TCR library. Diagnosing Graves' disease relied on the American Thyroid Association guidelines. Investigators prepared the TCR beta libraries by applying iRepertoire HTBI primers and Arm-PCR of CDR3 regions. TCRdb re-called the multiplex PCR reads through MiXCR, storing one row per CDR3 protein. The sample consists of about 470,000 distinct CDR3 sequences, around 20% of them appearing once. The sequence was collected from a female donor with Graves disease. This sample comprised peripheral blood mononuclear cells (PBMCs), obtained when the disease was refractory, from a patient treated with antithyroid drugs.

CDR3 residues: CASSYSGGARRQVTF. The CDR3 nucleotides are TGTGCCAGCAGTTACTCGGGGGGGGCGCGGAGGCAAGTCACATTC. The chain couples TRBV6-5 to TRBJ2-7; TRBD2 might be the D (7 bases). CDR1 and CDR2 (germline): MNHEY, SVGAGI. The CDR3 contains 15 residues.